This passage covers 13 T cell receptor beta chains from one sample sequenced in a study of blood T cell repertoires in COVID-19 (dated by TCRdb to 2020 to 2021). The method was the immunoSEQ multiplex PCR assay. TCRdb took over this immuneACCESS table, retaining in-frame rearrangements with V and J assigned. Such tables are incomplete; in checked studies, under half of the missing clones stem from an unresolved V gene, and the remainder is unexplained. The sample yields approximately 120,000 clones; roughly 79% were counted once. The ten largest clones add up to roughly a tenth of the sample. Sequenced material: peripheral blood. Source of these receptors: a human donor in a cohort sampled during active COVID-19.

The rearrangement joins TRBV10-2 to TRBJ2-3; D possibly corresponds to TRBD2 (7 bases). V lost 3 bases, J lost 2 bases, and 15 bases lay in between. This CDR3 has 16 residues. CDR1 and CDR2 from the germline V gene are WSHSY and SAAADI. CDR3 region: CASSDSSGGLTDTQYF. In nucleotides, the CDR3 is TGCGCCAGCAGTGACTCATCGGGGGGCCTCACAGATACGCAGTATTTT.

CDR3 residues: CASSLTGISGGTDTQYF. In DNA form, the CDR3 reads TGTGCCAGCAGCTTGACGGGTATAAGCGGGGGTACAGATACGCAGTATTTT. The chain joins TRBV5-8 to TRBJ2-3, with 8 nucleotides matching TRBD2. The CDR3 spans 17 residues. With V trimmed by 1 base and J by 3 bases, 10 bases remained unmatched. The germline gives CDR1 SGHTS, CDR2 YDEGEE.

This chain uses TRBV4-1 with TRBJ2-1, with unresolved D. Deletions cut 0 bases from V and 6 bases from J, with 15 bases between. Looked up from germline, CDR1 is MGHRA and CDR2 is YSYEKL. The length of the CDR3 is 16 residues. In DNA, the CDR3 is TGCGCCAGCAGCCAAGAAACGAGGTCAAAACGCAATGAGCAGTTCTTC. Translating gives CASSQETRSKRNEQFF.

This sequence joins TRBV19 and TRBJ2-7; 8 bases are shared with TRBD2. CDR1 and CDR2 (germline): LNHDA, SQIVND (reference sequence). The CDR3 has 15 amino acids. Trimming removed 7 bases from V and 2 bases from J; junction bases left unmatched: 10. DNA of the CDR3: TGTGCCAGTAAAACCCTCAGCGGGGGCACCTACGAGCAGTACTTC. This encodes CASKTLSGGTYEQYF. Based on the CDR3 plus reference TRBV19 and TRBJ2-7, the full variable domain is DGGITQSPKYLFRKEGQNVTLSCEQNLNHDAMYWYRQDPGQGLRLIYYSQIVNDFQKGDIAEGYSVSREKKESFPLTVTSAQKNPTAFYLCASKTLSGGTYEQYFGPGTRLTVT.

V gene TRBV2 combines with J gene TRBJ2-2; 9 positions match TRBD1. The CDR3 covers 14 residues. CDR1 SNHLY and CDR2 FYNNEI come from the germline V gene. Losses at the gene ends were 5 bases for V and 7 bases for J; bases not matched to a gene: 5. The CDR3 coding sequence is TGTGCCAGCAGTTGGGACAGGGCGGACGGGGAGCTGTTTTTT. This sequence encodes CASSWDRADGELFF.

The chain couples TRBV6-5 to TRBJ1-1; possibly TRBD1 for D (5 bases). Trimming stripped 0 bases from V and 4 bases from J, with 12 bases between. The length of the CDR3 is 15 residues. Germline CDR1 and CDR2: MNHEY and SVGAGI. CDR3 region: CASSYSAGSFTEAFF. The CDR3 bases are TGTGCCAGCAGTTACTCTGCAGGGTCTTTCACTGAAGCTTTCTTT.

The rearrangement uses TRBV9 and TRBJ1-1, with a tentative D call TRBD1 (5 bases). CDR1 is SGDLS and CDR2 is YYNGEE in the germline V gene. This CDR3 is 16 amino acids long. V lost 4 bases, J lost 6 bases, and 22 bases lay in between. CDR3 nucleotides: TGTGCCAGCAGCCCGCTCGGGGGGTACTCAGGCGCTGAAGCTTTCTTT. Translated, it gives CASSPLGGYSGAEAFF. Filled out from reference TRBV9 and TRBJ1-1, the complete variable domain reads DSGVTQTPKHLITATGQRVTLRCSPRSGDLSVYWYQQSLDQGLQFLIQYYNGEERAKGNILERFSAQQFPDLHSELNLSSLELGDSALYFCASSPLGGYSGAEAFFGQGTRLTVV.

This chain joins TRBV3-1 (or the pseudogene TRBV3-2) and TRBJ2-2, with 14 bases identical to TRBD2. The CDR3 contains 19 residues. Germline V gene data show CDR1 as LGHDT and CDR2 as YNNKEL (reference sequence). J lost 0 bases, V lost 1 base, and 4 bases had no gene match. CDR3 residues: CASSQATSGGGSNTGELFF. CDR3 DNA: TGTGCCAGCAGCCAAGCGACTAGCGGGGGGGGATCGAACACCGGGGAGCTGTTTTTT.

The genes are TRBV10-1 and TRBJ1-1; 7 bases align to TRBD1. V lost 5 bases, J lost 0 bases, and 3 bases stayed unmatched. From germline, CDR1 is WNHNN and CDR2 SYGVQD (reference sequence). There are 14 residues in the CDR3. The CDR3 is CASSPTGMNTEAFF. The CDR3 region has the DNA TGCGCCAGCAGTCCGACAGGGATGAACACTGAAGCTTTCTTT.

This chain uses TRBV3-1 (or the pseudogene TRBV3-2) with TRBJ2-1, with 11 bases identical to TRBD1. The CDR3 has 15 amino acids. Germline V lookup: CDR1 LGHDT, CDR2 YNNKEL (reference sequence). Trimming took 4 bases from V and 9 from J; bases not matched to a gene: 8. Here the CDR3 reads CASSPRDRGGIEQFF. DNA of the CDR3: TGTGCCAGCAGCCCCCGGGACAGGGGGGGGATTGAGCAGTTCTTC.

The rearrangement links TRBV6-6 to TRBJ2-7, with D perhaps matching TRBD1 (6 bases). Trimming removed 6 bases at V and 6 bases at J, with 12 bases between. The CDR3 length is 12 residues. The germline gives CDR1 MNHNY, CDR2 SVGAGI (reference sequence). CDR3 sequence: CASSPTGSEQYF. DNA of the CDR3: TGTGCCAGCAGCCCCACAGGGTCCGAGCAGTACTTC.

The chain joins TRBV19 to TRBJ2-3, with 8 bases lining up with TRBD1. The ends lost 5 bases at V and 4 bases at J; junction bases unmatched: 5. CDR1 is LNHDA and CDR2 is SQIVND in the germline V gene (reference sequence). The CDR3 loop spans 14 amino acids. The CDR3 spells CASSPRTGSDTQYF. Written as DNA, the CDR3 is TGTGCCAGTAGTCCACGGACAGGGTCAGATACGCAGTATTTT.

The chain links TRBV7-9 to TRBJ2-7, with D unresolved. V shed 5 bases and J shed 3 bases, with 5 bases lying between them. The CDR3 totals 11 residues. Germline CDR1 is SEHNR and CDR2 is FQNEAQ (reference sequence). In DNA, the CDR3 is TGTGCCAGCAGCCCCTACTACGAGCAGTACTTC. It specifies CASSPYYEQYF.